These 30 T cell receptor beta chains originate from one sample sequenced in a study of siplizumab effects on memory and regulatory T cells (dated by TCRdb to between 2019 and 2020). The method was the immunoSEQ multiplex PCR assay. TCRdb took this table from immuneACCESS and kept in-frame rearrangements with V and J called. Such tables lack part of the clones; where checked against another copy, unresolved V genes explain under half of the gap, and the rest is unexplained. This sample is represented by tens of thousands of clones; 93% of them were singletons. 5.5% to 7.5% of the sample comes from the top ten. What was sequenced was CD8+ T cells sorted from blood. These receptors came from a human donor in good health.

The rearrangement uses TRBV7-6 and TRBJ2-1, with 7 bases that match TRBD2. Trimming took 3 bases from V and 2 from J; bases not matched to a gene: 7. Germline-derived CDR1 and CDR2 are SGHVS and FNYEAQ. This CDR3 spans 16 amino acids. CDR3 amino acids: CASSFGAGAPYNEQFF. Here the CDR3 DNA reads TGTGCCAGCAGCTTTGGGGCGGGAGCACCCTACAATGAGCAGTTCTTC.

The rearrangement links TRBV5-1 to TRBJ1-1, with D perhaps matching TRBD1 (6 bases). The length of the CDR3 is 16 residues. Germline CDR1 and CDR2: SGHRS and YFSETQ. With 0 bases removed from V and 4 bases from J, the gap between germline ends came to 16 bases. The CDR3 DNA sequence: TGCGCCAGCAGCTTGGGCGGGGGCTCTGGAATCACTGAAGCTTTCTTT. Protein: CASSLGGGSGITEAFF.

The CDR3 DNA is TGTGCCAGCAGTTTTCTTCCACAGGGCACAGATACGCAGTATTTT. Translating it yields CASSFLPQGTDTQYF. The genes are TRBV27 and TRBJ2-3, with a tentative D call TRBD1 (5 bases). Germline loops: CDR1 MNHEY, CDR2 SMNVEV (reference sequence). The V and J ends lost 3 bases and 1 base respectively, with 11 bases between them. The CDR3 length is 15 residues.

The chain recombines TRBV6-1 with TRBJ2-2; tentatively, D is TRBD2 (5 bases). There are 13 residues in the CDR3. Germline CDR1 is MNHNS and CDR2 is SASEGT. The V gene lost 7 bases and the J gene lost 2 bases, with 8 bases spanning the gap. As DNA, the CDR3 is TGTGCCAGCACGGAGGATAACACCGGGGAGCTGTTTTTT. Protein sequence: CASTEDNTGELFF.

The rearrangement links TRBV13 to TRBJ1-1, with 10 bases fitting TRBD1. This CDR3 region has 16 residues. Per germline, CDR1 PRHDT and CDR2 FYEKMQ (reference sequence). J lost 7 bases, V lost 4 bases, and 12 bases had no gene match. CDR3 loop: CASSSPSGTGDNEAFF. The CDR3 DNA reads TGTGCCAGCAGCTCCCCCTCCGGGACAGGGGACAATGAAGCTTTCTTT.

The V call is TRBV6-5, the J call TRBJ2-7; 7 bases align to TRBD1. The germline CDR1 and CDR2 sequences are MNHEY and SVGAGI. The CDR3 extends over 14 amino acids. J gave up 3 bases and V 3 bases, and 5 bases lay outside the gene matches. CDR3 region: CASSYGQEFYEQYF. The DNA for the CDR3 is TGTGCCAGCAGTTATGGACAGGAGTTCTACGAGCAGTACTTC.

J is TRBJ1-1 and V is TRBV5-6, with 7 bases that match TRBD1. Germline V CDR1 and CDR2: SGHDT, YYEEEE. This CDR3 has 13 amino acids. J gave up 4 bases and V 4 bases, and 4 bases lay outside the gene matches. The CDR3 sequence: CASSPTGSTEAFF. Written as DNA, the CDR3 is TGTGCCAGCAGCCCGACAGGGAGCACTGAAGCTTTCTTT.

This chain connects TRBV19 to TRBJ1-1, with D unclear. Germline V CDR1 and CDR2: LNHDA, SQIVND (reference sequence). This CDR3 has 13 residues. V was trimmed by 3 bases and J by 3 bases, leaving 8 bases between them. The CDR3 DNA reads TGTGCCAGTAGTATGTCACTCGACACTGAAGCTTTCTTT. This sequence encodes CASSMSLDTEAFF.

J is TRBJ1-6 and V is TRBV4-1; 10 bases align to TRBD1. CDR3 length equals 16 residues. V lost 0 bases to trimming and J lost 10 bases; unmatched junction nucleotides: 6. The V gene's germline CDR1 is MGHRA and CDR2 YSYEKL. The CDR3 DNA reads as TGCGCCAGCAGCCAAGATACAGGACAGGGGGGATCACCCCTCCACTTT. It specifies CASSQDTGQGGSPLHF.

The rearrangement joins TRBV6-5 to TRBJ1-1; TRBD1 might be the D (5 bases). V was shortened by 5 bases and J by 0 bases, with 13 bases between the two germline ends. The CDR3 totals 15 residues. From germline, CDR1 is MNHEY and CDR2 SVGAGI. In nucleotides, the CDR3 is TGTGCCAGCAGTCCAGCGGGACTGCTGAACACTGAAGCTTTCTTT. This translates into CASSPAGLLNTEAFF.

The chain is built from TRBV5-1 and TRBJ1-1, with 8 nucleotides matching TRBD1. Germline V gives CDR1 SGHRS, CDR2 YFSETQ. CDR3 length: 14 residues. The trim removed 5 bases at V and 5 bases at J, leaving 8 bases unmatched. The CDR3 region is CASRRGQGPTEAFF. The CDR3 DNA is TGCGCCAGCAGACGCGGACAGGGCCCGACTGAAGCTTTCTTT. The full variable domain, rest sourced from reference TRBV5-1 and TRBJ1-1, is KAGVTQTPRYLIKTRGQQVTLSCSPISGHRSVSWYQQTPGQGLQFLFEYFSETQRNKGNFPGRFSGRQFSNSRSEMNVSTLELGDSALYLCASRRGQGPTEAFFGQGTRLTVV.

The genes are TRBV5-6 and TRBJ2-1; D ambiguous. Trimming took 2 bases from V and 8 from J, leaving 17 bases between them. Germline V gene lookup returns CDR1 SGHDT and CDR2 YYEEEE. CDR3 length equals 15 residues. DNA of the CDR3: TGTGCCAGCAGCTTTGACCGCGTGGAGAACCATGAGCAGTTCTTC. Translation gives CASSFDRVENHEQFF.

The chain uses TRBV9 and TRBJ2-3, with 7 bases lining up with TRBD1. This CDR3 comprises 16 residues. CDR1 is SGDLS, CDR2 YYNGEE, per germline. The V and J ends lost 3 bases and 4 bases, in that order; junction bases with no gene match: 11. The CDR3 bases are TGTGCCAGCAGCGGGCCGGGACAGTCGTCCGCAGATACGCAGTATTTT. Its translation is CASSGPGQSSADTQYF.

This clone was detected once. The chain joins TRBV7-9 to TRBJ1-1; D might be TRBD1 (5 bases). V was clipped by 1 base and J by 10 bases, with 13 bases between them. The CDR3 is 13 residues long. Germline CDR1 and CDR2: SEHNR and FQNEAQ (reference sequence). CDR3 loop: CASSLENGGLAFF. In DNA form, the CDR3 reads TGTGCCAGCAGCTTAGAGAACGGGGGACTAGCTTTCTTT.

In this sample, this clone turned up once. The J gene is TRBJ1-2, the V gene TRBV27; D remains unclear. The CDR3 loop spans 14 amino acids. Trimming took 2 bases from V and 4 from J, leaving 11 bases between them. Per the germline V gene, CDR1 is MNHEY and CDR2 is SMNVEV (reference sequence). The CDR3 sequence: CASSLSRTSYGYTF. CDR3 sequence (DNA): TGTGCCAGCAGTTTAAGTCGGACCAGCTATGGCTACACCTTC.

J is TRBJ2-6 and V is TRBV7-9; no firm D call. This CDR3 is 14 amino acids long. Per the germline V gene, CDR1 is SEHNR and CDR2 is FQNEAQ (reference sequence). Trimming cost V 5 bases and J 2 bases, with 7 bases left between them. CDR3 in amino acids: CASSRVAGANVLTF. In DNA, the CDR3 is TGTGCCAGCAGCCGCGTCGCTGGGGCCAACGTCCTGACTTTC.

Written as DNA, the CDR3 is TGTGCCAGCAGCGAGGGGGGAGGGAGTGCAGATACGCAGTATTTT. Translation gives CASSEGGGSADTQYF. V and J are TRBV9 and TRBJ2-3, with D maybe TRBD2 (7 bases). Trimming removed 3 bases at V and 4 bases at J, with 15 bases between. The CDR3 runs to 15 residues. Germline V CDR1 and CDR2: SGDLS, YYNGEE.

The J gene is TRBJ2-7, the V gene TRBV6-5; tentatively, D is TRBD1 (6 bases). V lost 2 bases to trimming and J lost 3 bases, with 14 bases between them. The germline V gene encodes CDR1 MNHEY and CDR2 SVGAGI. This CDR3 contains 15 residues. CDR3 DNA sequence: TGTGCCAGCAGTTACGAGGGACATGCCCTCTACGAGCAGTACTTC. Translating it yields CASSYEGHALYEQYF.

The chain recombines TRBV5-4 with TRBJ2-3, with 7 bases lining up with TRBD2. V shed 2 bases, J shed 4 bases, and the junction held 4 bases outside the gene matches. Germline lookup yields CDR1 SGHNT and CDR2 YYREEE (reference sequence). This CDR3 contains 14 residues. The CDR3 region is CASSFRDYPDTQYF. CDR3 DNA sequence: TGTGCCAGCAGCTTCCGGGACTACCCAGATACGCAGTATTTT.

V is TRBV10-3 and J is TRBJ2-5; 9 bases fit TRBD2. Germline assignment: CDR1 ENHRY and CDR2 SYGVKD. With V trimmed by 4 bases and J by 0 bases, 12 bases remained unmatched. The length of the CDR3 is 18 residues. CDR3 DNA: TGTGCCATCAGTGGTCCGTCTGCGACTAGCGGCCACCAAGAGACCCAGTACTTC. Protein: CAISGPSATSGHQETQYF.

V and J are TRBV6-6 and TRBJ2-6, with D tentatively TRBD2 (6 bases). The ends were cut back, 0 bases at V and 0 bases at J, with 6 bases in the middle. The CDR3 length is 16 residues. In germline, CDR1 is MNHNY, CDR2 SVGAGI (reference sequence). The CDR3 is CASSYSGGSGANVLTF. CDR3 in DNA: TGTGCCAGCAGTTACTCGGGGGGCTCTGGGGCCAACGTCCTGACTTTC.

This chain links TRBV7-9 with TRBJ1-1; 7 bases map to TRBD1. The CDR3 spans 15 residues. CDR1 and CDR2 from the germline V gene are SEHNR and FQNEAQ (reference sequence). The V gene end was trimmed by 4 bases and the J gene end by 1 base; junction bases not matched to a gene: 6. The CDR3 bases are TGTGCCAGCAGCTGGTTGGGACAGAGGAACACTGAAGCTTTCTTT. It translates to CASSWLGQRNTEAFF.

The J gene is TRBJ1-2, the V gene TRBV6-5; D call uncertain. This CDR3 region has 14 residues. Per the germline V gene, CDR1 is MNHEY and CDR2 is SVGAGI. Trimming removed 0 bases from V and 4 bases from J, with 9 bases in between. CDR3 in amino acids: CASSYSEGSYGYTF. CDR3 nucleotide sequence: TGTGCCAGCAGTTACTCGGAGGGATCCTATGGCTACACCTTC.

The V and J genes are TRBV28 and TRBJ1-1, with D uncertain. Trimming took 5 bases from V and 4 from J, leaving 14 bases between them. Germline CDR1 MDHEN, CDR2 SYDVKM. This CDR3 comprises 14 residues. The CDR3 nucleotides read TGTGCCAGCAGTAGGTCCGGCCTGGGCACTGAAGCTTTCTTT. It codes for CASSRSGLGTEAFF.

The CDR3 region is CASSGGLYTGELFF. For the CDR3, the DNA is TGCGCCAGCAGCGGGGGACTATACACCGGGGAGCTGTTTTTT. The rearrangement links TRBV5-1 to TRBJ2-2, with 7 positions matching TRBD2. Germline V gene lookup returns CDR1 SGHRS and CDR2 YFSETQ. The CDR3 totals 14 residues. V shed 4 bases, J shed 3 bases, and the junction held 3 bases outside the gene matches.

J is TRBJ1-2 and V is TRBV29-1, with a weak D call TRBD1 (5 bases). The CDR3 has 13 amino acids. Germline values: CDR1 SQVTM, CDR2 ANQGSEA. V was cut by 3 bases and J by 0 bases, with 8 bases left in between. CDR3 protein: CSVEGPANYGYTF. CDR3 nucleotides: TGCAGCGTTGAGGGACCCGCTAACTATGGCTACACCTTC.

The V call is TRBV7-9, the J call TRBJ2-7; 7 positions agree with TRBD2. CDR1 is SEHNR and CDR2 is FQNEAQ in the germline V gene (reference sequence). This CDR3 is 15 amino acids long. J lost 2 bases, V lost 4 bases, and 8 bases had no gene match. The DNA for the CDR3 is TGTGCCAGCAGCTCTTCAGCGGGAACTGCCTACGAGCAGTACTTC. It is translated as CASSSSAGTAYEQYF.

The count of this clone is one. V is TRBV5-6 and J is TRBJ1-2; D might be TRBD1 (5 bases). With 6 bases removed from V and 3 bases from J, the gap between germline ends came to 12 bases. This CDR3 is built from 13 residues. Germline-derived CDR1 and CDR2 are SGHDT and YYEEEE. This CDR3 is CASTGTSDYGYTF. Here the CDR3 DNA reads TGTGCCAGCACCGGGACGTCGGACTATGGCTACACCTTC.

The genes are TRBV14 and TRBJ1-2, with 7 bases identical to TRBD1. J lost 4 bases, V lost 1 base, and 6 bases had no gene match. The CDR3 is 15 amino acids. The germline gives CDR1 SGHDN, CDR2 FVKESK. DNA of the CDR3: TGTGCCAGCAGCCAAGGGGGACAGAGCTTCTATGGCTACACCTTC. Amino acid sequence: CASSQGGQSFYGYTF.

This clone was detected once. V gene TRBV6-1 combines with J gene TRBJ2-3; 9 positions agree with TRBD2. Unmatched junction bases numbered 2, after V lost 3 bases and J lost 1 base. This CDR3 spans 15 amino acids. Per germline, CDR1 MNHNS and CDR2 SASEGT. For the CDR3, the DNA is TGTGCCAGCAGTGATATAGCGGGGGGCACAGATACGCAGTATTTT. Translated, it gives CASSDIAGGTDTQYF.